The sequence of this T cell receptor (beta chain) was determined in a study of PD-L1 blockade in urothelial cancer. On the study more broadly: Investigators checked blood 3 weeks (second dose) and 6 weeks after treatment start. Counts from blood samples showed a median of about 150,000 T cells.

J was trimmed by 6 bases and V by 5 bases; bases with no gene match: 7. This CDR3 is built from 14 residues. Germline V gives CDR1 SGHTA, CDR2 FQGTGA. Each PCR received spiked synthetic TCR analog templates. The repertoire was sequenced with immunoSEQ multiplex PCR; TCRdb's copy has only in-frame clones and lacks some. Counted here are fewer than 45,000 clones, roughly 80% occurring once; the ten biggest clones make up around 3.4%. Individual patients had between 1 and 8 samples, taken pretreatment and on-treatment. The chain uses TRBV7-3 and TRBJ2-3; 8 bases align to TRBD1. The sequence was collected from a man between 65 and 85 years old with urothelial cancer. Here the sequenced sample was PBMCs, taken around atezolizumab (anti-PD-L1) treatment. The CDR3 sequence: CASSDRTGRDTQYF. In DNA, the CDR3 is TGTGCCAGCAGCGACAGGACAGGGAGGGATACGCAGTATTTT.